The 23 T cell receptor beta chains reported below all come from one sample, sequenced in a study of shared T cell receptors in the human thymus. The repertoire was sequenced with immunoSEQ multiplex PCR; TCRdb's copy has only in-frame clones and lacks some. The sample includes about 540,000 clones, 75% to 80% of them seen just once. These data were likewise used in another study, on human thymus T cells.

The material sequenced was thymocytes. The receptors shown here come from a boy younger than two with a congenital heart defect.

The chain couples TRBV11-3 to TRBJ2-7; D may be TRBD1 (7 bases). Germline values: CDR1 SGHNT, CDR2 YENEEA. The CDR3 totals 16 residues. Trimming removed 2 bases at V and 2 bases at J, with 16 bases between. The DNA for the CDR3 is TGTGCCAGCAGCTTACAGGGGGGACACCTTACCTACGAGCAGTACTTC. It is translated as CASSLQGGHLTYEQYF.

CDR3 in amino acids: CASSGTGPQPQHF. The DNA of the CDR3 is TGTGCCAGCAGTGGGACAGGGCCCCAGCCCCAGCATTTT. The chain carries TRBV2 and TRBJ1-5, with 8 bases matching TRBD1. Germline V CDR1 and CDR2: SNHLY, FYNNEI. This CDR3 spans 13 amino acids. J was trimmed by 7 bases and V by 4 bases; bases with no gene match: 3.

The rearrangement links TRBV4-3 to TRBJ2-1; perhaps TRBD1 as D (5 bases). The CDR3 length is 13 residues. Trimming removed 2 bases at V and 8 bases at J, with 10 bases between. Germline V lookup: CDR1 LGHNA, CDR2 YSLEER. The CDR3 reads CASSQNRFDEQFF. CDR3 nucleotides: TGCGCCAGCAGCCAAAACAGGTTCGATGAGCAGTTCTTC.

CDR3 nucleotide sequence: TGTGCCAGCAGCCAAGCGCCTCTGAGGGAGGGAGTCCCATTTTATACGCAGTATTTT. This translates into CASSQAPLREGVPFYTQYF. The chain recombines TRBV14 with TRBJ2-3; 7 bases are shared with TRBD2. The CDR3 is 19 amino acids. The ends lost 1 base at V and 7 bases at J; junction bases unmatched: 20. From germline, CDR1 is SGHDN and CDR2 FVKESK.

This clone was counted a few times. CDR3 sequence: CASSPGGGEGRAYEQYF. The DNA for the CDR3 is TGTGCCAGCAGCCCCGGAGGAGGGGAAGGACGGGCCTACGAGCAGTACTTC. J is TRBJ2-7 and V is TRBV5-6; possible D gene TRBD2, 6 bases. Per the germline V gene, CDR1 is SGHDT and CDR2 is YYEEEE. The CDR3 contains 17 residues. Trimming took off 4 bases at V and 2 bases at J, with 22 bases between the two ends.

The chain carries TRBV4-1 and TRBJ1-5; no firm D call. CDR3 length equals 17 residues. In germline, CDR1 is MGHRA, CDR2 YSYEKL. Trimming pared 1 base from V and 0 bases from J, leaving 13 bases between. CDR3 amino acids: CASSQGAEGYSNQPQHF. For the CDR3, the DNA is TGCGCCAGCAGCCAAGGGGCCGAGGGCTATAGCAATCAGCCCCAGCATTTT.

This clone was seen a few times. The CDR3 loop reads CASSDLGQGYTF. CDR3 in DNA: TGCGCCAGCAGTGATTTGGGACAGGGCTACACCTTC. This chain connects TRBV10-1 to TRBJ1-2; the match to TRBD1 covers 7 bases. Per the germline V gene, CDR1 is WNHNN and CDR2 is SYGVQD (reference sequence). The CDR3 is made up of 12 amino acids. Germline trimming cut 3 bases from V and 8 bases from J; bases unmatched to any gene: 3.

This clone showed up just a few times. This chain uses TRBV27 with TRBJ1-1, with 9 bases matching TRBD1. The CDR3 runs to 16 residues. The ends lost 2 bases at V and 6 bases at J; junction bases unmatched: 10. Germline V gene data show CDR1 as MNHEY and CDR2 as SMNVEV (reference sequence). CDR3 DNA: TGTGCCAGCAGTTTACCGGGGCGACAGGGGGTATCTGAAGCTTTCTTT. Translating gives CASSLPGRQGVSEAFF.

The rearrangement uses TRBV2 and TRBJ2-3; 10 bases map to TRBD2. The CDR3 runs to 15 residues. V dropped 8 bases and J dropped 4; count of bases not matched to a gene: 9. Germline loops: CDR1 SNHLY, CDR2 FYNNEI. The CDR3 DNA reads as TGTGCCAGCGGGGGCCTAGCGGGAGCCGCAGATACGCAGTATTTT. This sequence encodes CASGGLAGAADTQYF.

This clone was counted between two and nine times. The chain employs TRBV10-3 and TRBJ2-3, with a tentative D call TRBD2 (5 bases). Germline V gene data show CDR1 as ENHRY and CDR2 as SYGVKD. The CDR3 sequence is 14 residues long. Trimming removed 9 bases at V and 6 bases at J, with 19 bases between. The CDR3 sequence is CAIACGPSMDTQYF. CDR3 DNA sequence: TGTGCCATTGCATGTGGGCCTAGCATGGATACGCAGTATTTT.

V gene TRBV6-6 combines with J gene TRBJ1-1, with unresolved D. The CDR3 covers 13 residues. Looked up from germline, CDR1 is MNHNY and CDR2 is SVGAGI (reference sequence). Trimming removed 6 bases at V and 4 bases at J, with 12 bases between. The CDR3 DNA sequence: TGTGCCAGCAGCGAATTCACAGTCACTGAAGCTTTCTTT. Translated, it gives CASSEFTVTEAFF.

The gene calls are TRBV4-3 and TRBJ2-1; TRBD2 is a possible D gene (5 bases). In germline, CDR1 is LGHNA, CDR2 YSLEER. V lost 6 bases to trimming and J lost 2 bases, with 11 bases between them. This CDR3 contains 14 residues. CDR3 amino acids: CASSTEAPYNEQFF. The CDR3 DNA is TGCGCCAGCAGTACGGAGGCCCCCTACAATGAGCAGTTCTTC.

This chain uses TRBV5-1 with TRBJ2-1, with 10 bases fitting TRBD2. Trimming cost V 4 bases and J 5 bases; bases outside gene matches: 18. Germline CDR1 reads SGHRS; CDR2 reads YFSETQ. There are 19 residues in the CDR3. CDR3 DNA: TGCGCCAGCAGCCATACGGGGCTAGCGGGAGAGGCTTTGGACAATGAGCAGTTCTTC. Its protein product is CASSHTGLAGEALDNEQFF.

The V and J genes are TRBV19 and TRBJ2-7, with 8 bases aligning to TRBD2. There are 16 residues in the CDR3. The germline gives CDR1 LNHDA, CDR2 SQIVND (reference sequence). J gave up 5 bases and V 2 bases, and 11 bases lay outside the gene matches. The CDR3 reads CASSIYGTRIPNEQYF. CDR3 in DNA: TGTGCCAGTAGTATATACGGGACTAGGATCCCCAACGAGCAGTACTTC.

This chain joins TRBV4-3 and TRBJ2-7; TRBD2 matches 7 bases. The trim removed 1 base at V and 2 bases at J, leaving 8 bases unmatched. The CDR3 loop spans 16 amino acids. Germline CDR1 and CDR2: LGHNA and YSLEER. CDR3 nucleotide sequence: TGCGCCAGCAGCCAAGCGTTCCTAGCGGCAACCTACGAGCAGTACTTC. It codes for CASSQAFLAATYEQYF.

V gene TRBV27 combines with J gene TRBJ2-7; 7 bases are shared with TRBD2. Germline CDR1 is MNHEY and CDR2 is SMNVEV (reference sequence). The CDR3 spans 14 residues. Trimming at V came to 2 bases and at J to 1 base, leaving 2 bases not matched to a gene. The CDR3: CASSLAGASYEQYF. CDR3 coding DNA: TGTGCCAGCAGTTTAGCGGGAGCTTCCTACGAGCAGTACTTC.

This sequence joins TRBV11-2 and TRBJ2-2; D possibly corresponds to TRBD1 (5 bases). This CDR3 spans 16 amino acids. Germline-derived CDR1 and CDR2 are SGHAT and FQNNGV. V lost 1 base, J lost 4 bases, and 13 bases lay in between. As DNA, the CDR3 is TGTGCCAGCAGCTTAGGTCCAGGGCAGACCACCGGGGAGCTGTTTTTT. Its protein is CASSLGPGQTTGELFF.

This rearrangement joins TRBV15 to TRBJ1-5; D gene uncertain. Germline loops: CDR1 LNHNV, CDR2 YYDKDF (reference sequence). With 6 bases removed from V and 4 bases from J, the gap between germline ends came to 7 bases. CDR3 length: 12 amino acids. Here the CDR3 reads CATSDGNQPQHF. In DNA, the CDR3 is TGTGCCACCAGTGACGGGAATCAGCCCCAGCATTTT.

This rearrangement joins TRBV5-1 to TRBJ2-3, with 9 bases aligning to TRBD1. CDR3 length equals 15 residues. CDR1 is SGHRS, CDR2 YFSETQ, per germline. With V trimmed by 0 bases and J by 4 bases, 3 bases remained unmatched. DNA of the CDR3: TGCGCCAGCAGCTTGGAGGACAGGGGCCCAGATACGCAGTATTTT. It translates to CASSLEDRGPDTQYF.

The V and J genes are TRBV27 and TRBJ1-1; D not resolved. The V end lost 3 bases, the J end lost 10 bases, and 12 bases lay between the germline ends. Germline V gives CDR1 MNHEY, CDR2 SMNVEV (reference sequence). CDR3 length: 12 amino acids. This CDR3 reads CASSFLSGGAFF. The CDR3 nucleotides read TGTGCCAGCAGTTTCCTGTCCGGAGGAGCTTTCTTT.

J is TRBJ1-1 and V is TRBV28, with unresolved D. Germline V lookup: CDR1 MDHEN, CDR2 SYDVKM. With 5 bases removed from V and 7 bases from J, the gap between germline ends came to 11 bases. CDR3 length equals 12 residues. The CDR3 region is CASSPRRSEAFF. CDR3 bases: TGTGCCAGCAGTCCTCGAAGGAGTGAAGCTTTCTTT.

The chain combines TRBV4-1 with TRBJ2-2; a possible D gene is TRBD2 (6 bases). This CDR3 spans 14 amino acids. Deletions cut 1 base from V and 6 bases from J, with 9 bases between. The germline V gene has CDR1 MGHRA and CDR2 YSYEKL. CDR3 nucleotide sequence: TGCGCCAGCAGCCAAGGGGGGGAGGCCGGGGAGCTGTTTTTT. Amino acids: CASSQGGEAGELFF.

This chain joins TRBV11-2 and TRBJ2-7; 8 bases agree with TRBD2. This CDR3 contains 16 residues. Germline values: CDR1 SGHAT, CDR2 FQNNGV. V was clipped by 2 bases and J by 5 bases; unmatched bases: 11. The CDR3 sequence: CASSLRSKRENNEQYF. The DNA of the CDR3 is TGTGCCAGCAGCTTAAGGTCGAAGCGGGAGAACAACGAGCAGTACTTC.